What follows are 27 T cell receptor beta chains derived from one specimen sequenced in a study of blood T cell repertoires in COVID-19. Assay: immunoSEQ multiplex PCR; the TCRdb copy retains only in-frame clones and omits some. The table lists approximately 40,000 clones, around 77% of them singletons. The sequenced material came from peripheral blood. The receptors come from an elderly man with active or convalescent COVID-19.

This chain joins TRBV11-2 and TRBJ1-4, with D hard to call. Germline CDR1 and CDR2: SGHAT and FQNNGV. V was trimmed by 0 bases and J by 5 bases, leaving 10 bases between them. This CDR3 region has 15 residues. The CDR3 here is CASSLDFSRNEKLFF. The CDR3 DNA reads as TGTGCCAGCAGCTTAGATTTTTCGAGAAATGAAAAACTGTTTTTT.

In DNA form, the CDR3 reads TGCGCCAGCAGCCAACCGGGAATAGTTGAAAAACTGTTTTTT. Its translation is CASSQPGIVEKLFF. The chain combines TRBV4-1 with TRBJ1-4; D remains unclear. Germline V CDR1 and CDR2: MGHRA, YSYEKL. This CDR3 comprises 14 residues. The ends were cut back, 2 bases at V and 7 bases at J, with 11 bases in the middle.

J is TRBJ2-3 and V is TRBV4-2; D uncertain. V gave up 0 bases and J gave up 2 bases, with 12 bases separating them. The CDR3 spans 16 residues. In germline, CDR1 is LGHNA, CDR2 YNFKEQ. CDR3 region: CASSQDDSLVTDTQYF. CDR3 nucleotides: TGTGCCAGCAGCCAAGATGACTCCCTCGTCACAGATACGCAGTATTTT.

There are a few counts of this clone. The chain recombines TRBV7-2 with TRBJ1-5; D is possibly TRBD1 (5 bases). The CDR3 extends over 15 amino acids. V was pared by 3 bases and J by 0 bases, with 9 bases between. CDR1 SGHTA and CDR2 FQGNSA come from the germline V gene. The CDR3 reads CASSLTAYSNQPQHF. In nucleotides, the CDR3 is TGTGCCAGCAGCTTGACAGCTTATAGCAATCAGCCCCAGCATTTT.

The chain combines TRBV18 with TRBJ2-2; D gene unclear. Germline assignment: CDR1 KGHSH and CDR2 LQKENI. The CDR3 loop spans 13 amino acids. Trimming removed 3 bases from V and 6 bases from J, with 8 bases in between. CDR3 in DNA: TGTGCCAGCTCACCGCAGGTTTCCGGGGAGCTGTTTTTT. Protein: CASSPQVSGELFF.

This clone was picked up one time. The chain has TRBV4-2 and TRBJ1-2, with D uncertain. This CDR3 contains 16 residues. Trimming cost V 0 bases and J 2 bases, with 13 bases left between them. The V gene's germline CDR1 is LGHNA and CDR2 YNFKEQ. This chain's CDR3 is CASSQDRRRENYGYTF. As DNA, the CDR3 is TGTGCCAGCAGCCAAGATAGGAGGCGGGAGAACTATGGCTACACCTTC.

The chain uses TRBV27 and TRBJ2-1; D perhaps matches TRBD2 (7 bases). This CDR3 is built from 16 residues. CDR1 is MNHEY and CDR2 is SMNVEV in the germline V gene (reference sequence). The V and J ends lost 3 bases and 3 bases respectively, with 15 bases between them. CDR3 in amino acids: CASSFIGGGVYNEQFF. The CDR3 region has the DNA TGTGCCAGCAGTTTCATAGGGGGGGGCGTCTACAATGAGCAGTTCTTC.

The chain joins TRBV19 to TRBJ2-2; 10 bases match TRBD1. The CDR3 consists of 16 residues. In germline, CDR1 is LNHDA, CDR2 SQIVND (reference sequence). J gave up 7 bases and V 5 bases, and 10 bases lay outside the gene matches. CDR3 residues: CASSSRDRGRFGELFF. The DNA of the CDR3 is TGTGCCAGTAGTTCCCGGGACAGGGGAAGGTTCGGGGAGCTGTTTTTT.

The chain has TRBV7-9 and TRBJ2-3; 7 bases match TRBD2. CDR3 size: 15 residues. Germline CDR1 reads SEHNR; CDR2 reads FQNEAQ (reference sequence). With 5 bases clipped from V and 0 bases from J, the junction kept 5 bases outside the gene matches. The chain's CDR3 is CASSAAGFSTDTQYF. The CDR3 nucleotides are TGTGCCAGCAGCGCAGCGGGGTTTAGCACAGATACGCAGTATTTT.

The V and J genes are TRBV29-1 and TRBJ1-2, with a tentative D call TRBD1 (5 bases). The CDR3 sequence is 15 residues long. V was shortened by 0 bases and J by 5 bases, with 16 bases between the two germline ends. Per the germline V gene, CDR1 is SQVTM and CDR2 is ANQGSEA. CDR3 residues: CSVEDGPGPGYGYTF. Written as DNA, the CDR3 is TGCAGCGTTGAAGATGGGCCAGGCCCAGGGTATGGCTACACCTTC.

This clone was seen just once. The chain employs TRBV4-2 and TRBJ2-3, with D perhaps TRBD2 (5 bases). Per the germline V gene, CDR1 is LGHNA and CDR2 is YNFKEQ. The CDR3 runs to 16 residues. V was cut by 0 bases and J by 1 base, with 11 bases left in between. The CDR3 sequence: CASSQDRGSGTDTQYF. The CDR3 DNA reads TGTGCCAGCAGCCAAGATCGAGGGTCTGGCACAGATACGCAGTATTTT.

The J gene is TRBJ2-7, the V gene TRBV18, with a possible D match to TRBD2 (7 bases). Germline CDR1 KGHSH, CDR2 LQKENI. The CDR3 has 14 amino acids. Trimming cost V 2 bases and J 5 bases, with 13 bases left between them. The CDR3 DNA sequence: TGTGCCAGCTCACCATTTCCGGGGGGCCACGAGCAGTACTTC. Protein product: CASSPFPGGHEQYF.

The genes are TRBV5-1 and TRBJ1-1; 8 nucleotides match TRBD1. This CDR3 has 16 residues. V gave up 1 base and J gave up 3 bases; unmatched junction bases: 8. Germline V gene sequence: CDR1 SGHRS, CDR2 YFSETQ. CDR3 sequence: CASSLQGQVKDTEAFF. CDR3 DNA sequence: TGCGCCAGCAGCTTGCAGGGACAGGTAAAGGACACTGAAGCTTTCTTT. Based on the CDR3 plus reference TRBV5-1 and TRBJ1-1, the full variable domain is KAGVTQTPRYLIKTRGQQVTLSCSPISGHRSVSWYQQTPGQGLQFLFEYFSETQRNKGNFPGRFSGRQFSNSRSEMNVSTLELGDSALYLCASSLQGQVKDTEAFFGQGTRLTVV.

The rearrangement joins TRBV6-4 to TRBJ2-1; 9 bases are shared with TRBD2. The CDR3 has 16 residues. J lost 2 bases, V lost 7 bases, and 9 bases had no gene match. CDR1 is MRHNA and CDR2 is SNTAGT in the germline V gene. The DNA of the CDR3 is TGTGCCAGCAAAGAAATAGCGGGGGCCACCTACAATGAGCAGTTCTTC. Its protein product is CASKEIAGATYNEQFF.

The gene calls are TRBV5-4 and TRBJ2-7; the match to TRBD1 covers 10 bases. V lost 4 bases to trimming and J lost 6 bases; unmatched junction nucleotides: 7. The germline V gene encodes CDR1 SGHNT and CDR2 YYREEE (reference sequence). This CDR3 contains 14 residues. The CDR3 loop reads CASSPGTGEREQYF. The CDR3 bases are TGTGCCAGCAGCCCCGGGACAGGGGAGCGCGAGCAGTACTTC.

The rearrangement links TRBV5-8 to TRBJ2-1; 8 bases are a match to TRBD2. Germline loops: CDR1 SGHTS, CDR2 YDEGEE. With 4 bases clipped from V and 0 bases from J, the junction kept 6 bases outside the gene matches. The CDR3 runs to 16 residues. The CDR3 nucleotides are TGTGCCAGCAGCAGACGGGGGGGGAGCTCCTACAATGAGCAGTTCTTC. Translation: CASSRRGGSSYNEQFF.

The chain links TRBV25-1 to TRBJ2-3, with TRBD1 as a possible D gene (6 bases). The germline V and J ends were trimmed by 3 bases and 1 base, with 17 bases remaining between them. Germline V gene lookup returns CDR1 MGHDK and CDR2 SYGVNS. The CDR3 is made up of 17 amino acids. The chain's CDR3 is CASSEDWTVTCTDTQYF. The CDR3, as DNA: TGTGCCAGCAGTGAGGATTGGACAGTAACCTGCACAGATACGCAGTATTTT.

The chain employs TRBV15 and TRBJ1-1; 10 bases match TRBD1. Germline CDR1 and CDR2: LNHNV and YYDKDF (reference sequence). V lost 1 base, J lost 5 bases, and 7 bases stayed unmatched. CDR3 length equals 16 residues. The CDR3 nucleotides read TGTGCCACCAGCAGAGTTCCCGGGACAGGGGAAACTGAAGCTTTCTTT. Translating gives CATSRVPGTGETEAFF.

The chain couples TRBV5-1 to TRBJ1-1; 8 nucleotides agree with TRBD1. The CDR3 is 14 residues long. Germline lookup yields CDR1 SGHRS and CDR2 YFSETQ. Losses at the gene ends were 4 bases for V and 7 bases for J; bases not matched to a gene: 9. CDR3 DNA sequence: TGCGCCAGCAGCCCGACAGGGGCGGAGGATGAAGCTTTCTTT. Translation gives CASSPTGAEDEAFF. Drawing the rest from reference TRBV5-1 and TRBJ1-1, the complete variable domain is KAGVTQTPRYLIKTRGQQVTLSCSPISGHRSVSWYQQTPGQGLQFLFEYFSETQRNKGNFPGRFSGRQFSNSRSEMNVSTLELGDSALYLCASSPTGAEDEAFFGQGTRLTVV.

The rearrangement uses TRBV3-1 (or the pseudogene TRBV3-2) and TRBJ2-1; 9 bases are a match to TRBD1. Germline assignment: CDR1 LGHDT and CDR2 YNNKEL (reference sequence). This CDR3 has 15 amino acids. V lost 5 bases and J lost 4; bases outside the gene matches: 6. CDR3 amino acids: CASSSWTGEYNEQFF. CDR3 DNA: TGTGCCAGCAGCTCCTGGACAGGGGAGTACAATGAGCAGTTCTTC.

The chain joins TRBV6-1 to TRBJ2-3; 8 bases agree with TRBD2. This CDR3 region has 13 residues. With V trimmed by 3 bases and J by 6 bases, 2 bases remained unmatched. CDR1 MNHNS and CDR2 SASEGT come from the germline V gene. CDR3 sequence: CASSDRLADTQYF. The DNA for the CDR3 is TGTGCCAGCAGTGACAGACTAGCGGATACGCAGTATTTT.

This clone appeared a few times. This chain links TRBV3-1 (or the pseudogene TRBV3-2) with TRBJ1-3; D call uncertain. CDR1 LGHDT and CDR2 YNNKEL come from the germline V gene (reference sequence). The CDR3 is 15 amino acids. Trimming left V 8 bases short and J 3 bases short, with 17 bases between. CDR3 region: CASSPFRDFGNTIYF. CDR3 in DNA: TGTGCCAGCTCCCCTTTCCGAGACTTTGGAAACACCATATATTTT.

The chain combines TRBV18 with TRBJ1-2; tentatively, D is TRBD1 (5 bases). From germline, CDR1 is KGHSH and CDR2 LQKENI. The CDR3 spans 15 residues. V was cut by 3 bases and J by 0 bases, with 11 bases left in between. Here the CDR3 DNA reads TGTGCCAGCTCACCTACGACAGACTCTAACTATGGCTACACCTTC. Translated, it gives CASSPTTDSNYGYTF.

The gene calls are TRBV28 and TRBJ1-5; no clear D. Germline CDR1 and CDR2: MDHEN and SYDVKM. The CDR3 is 15 amino acids. V lost 8 bases and J 2 bases, leaving 16 bases between the germline ends. The CDR3 spells CASQFLGGGNQPQHF. DNA of the CDR3: TGTGCCAGCCAGTTTTTAGGCGGCGGCAATCAGCCCCAGCATTTT.

The chain links TRBV19 to TRBJ2-5, with 9 bases lining up with TRBD2. V gave up 1 base and J gave up 2 bases; unmatched junction bases: 11. CDR3 size: 18 residues. The V gene's germline CDR1 is LNHDA and CDR2 SQIVND (reference sequence). The CDR3 nucleotides are TGTGCCAGTAGTATAGGGCTGACCGGGACTAGCTTTCAAGAGACCCAGTACTTC. Translating it yields CASSIGLTGTSFQETQYF.

V and J are TRBV4-2 and TRBJ2-5; the match to TRBD2 covers 7 bases. The CDR3 has 15 residues. With V trimmed by 8 bases and J by 4 bases, 13 bases remained unmatched. The germline gives CDR1 LGHNA, CDR2 YNFKEQ. The CDR3 loop reads CASSRGGDDRETQYF. CDR3 coding DNA: TGTGCCAGCTCTCGGGGAGGGGATGATCGAGAGACCCAGTACTTC.

J is TRBJ2-1 and V is TRBV5-6; 7 nucleotides line up with TRBD2. This CDR3 contains 13 residues. The V and J ends lost 0 bases and 15 bases, in that order; junction bases with no gene match: 9. Germline V CDR1 and CDR2: SGHDT, YYEEEE. As DNA, the CDR3 is TGTGCCAGCAGCTTGGCCGGGTTGTCGGGAGGGTTCTTC. Encoded protein: CASSLAGLSGGFF.